One T cell receptor (beta chain) is described in this entry. This record comes from a study of blood T cells in healthy people across ages. Trimming stripped 2 bases from V and 5 bases from J, with 15 bases between. The CDR3 runs 15 residues. The germline CDR1 and CDR2 sequences are SGHTA and FQGNSA. The second PCR ran about 7 to 12 cycles with a sample-barcoded 5' primer and J-beta primers. Each CDR3 protein is one row after TCRdb ran MiXCR on the 5' RACE reads. The sample shows hundreds of thousands of distinct CDR3 sequences, under 30% of them seen only once. This chain joins TRBV7-2 and TRBJ1-1; no clear D gene. What was sequenced was blood. This clonotype was obtained from a woman of 80 years or more in good health. CDR3 loop: CASSLKGSEGTEAFF. CDR3 nucleotide sequence: TGTGCCAGCAGCTTAAAGGGCAGTGAAGGGACTGAAGCTTTCTTT.